The sequence of this T cell receptor (beta chain) was determined in a study of blood T cell repertoires in COVID-19 (dated by TCRdb to 2020 to 2022). For the study in its entirety: Samples covering the acute and convalescent phases of COVID-19 were provided by collaborators in the United States, Italy and Spain. The prospective study material was composed of cDNA or gDNA derived from T cells, B-cell-depleted T cells, or PBMCs. Subjects who had been exposed to COVID-19, were actively infected with it, or had recovered from it provided the deeply sampled blood TCRbeta repertoires that made up the dataset. The repertoires were released in a freely available public database intended as a resource for research on the immune response to SARS-CoV-2. Samples were obtained from the ongoing ImmuneRACE study (first 160 participants) and from about 1,300 subjects provided by 6 global collaborators. A de-identified subject ID, COVID-19 status, age in years and sex were almost always included in the sample metadata. Where available, HLA class I and class II types were taken from metadata supplied by the sample provider and were not determined by assay-based typing.

Each collaborating institution followed its own protocols to collect whole blood in K2EDTA tubes. For TCRbeta analysis, collaborator samples were shipped as frozen whole blood, as isolated PBMCs, or as DNA extracted from either sample type. The CDR3 runs 16 amino acids, cysteine and phenylalanine included. Of the read, only the CDR3 DNA is kept; its 48 bases are in frame from base 1. Looking up the germline V gene yields CDR1 SGDLS and CDR2 YYNGEE. Deletion took 0 bases off V and 2 bases off J, with a span of 14 bases between the germline ends. The immunoSEQ Assay, a bias-controlled multiplex PCR, was used to amplify TCRbeta CDR3 regions from genomic DNA. In the authors' own workflow: Nucleated cell counts per sample were estimated from amplification of reference gene primers within the assay. Sequence reads were collapsed and filtered to measure the absolute abundance of every unique TCRbeta CDR3 rearrangement. For each sample, productive Simpson clonality was calculated as the square root of Simpson's diversity index across productive rearrangements. In TCRdb, the immuneACCESS table is reduced to in-frame sequences with V and J assigned. These tables do not hold every clone; where another copy was compared, an unresolved V gene accounts for under half, and the others remain unexplained. The V and J calls and clone size come from that table; D and trimming were worked out from the DNA. The table for this sample lists around 270,000 clones; 75% to 90% of them were counted only once. The top ten hold about 5% of the sample.

Beyond this particular receptor, the publication reports: The amount of clinical and demographic metadata varied by source and participant and was provided uncurated.

For this clone: Its antigen remains undetermined. The record has no base qualities; no much larger clone is one base away.

This clonotype originated in a man aged 40-49 years with acute or convalescent COVID-19. This sequence uses TRBV9 and TRBJ1-1; the D gene remains uncertain. Sequenced input: peripheral blood. CDR3 loop: CASSVASGAYNTEAFF. Read as DNA, the sequence is TGTGCCAGCAGCGTAGCCTCGGGAGCATATAACACTGAAGCTTTCTTT.